This T cell receptor beta chain was documented in a study of blood T cell repertoires in COVID-19. Original handling: It was from reference gene primer amplification that nucleated cell counts were estimated. Produced via immunoSEQ multiplex PCR; TCRdb's table is partial and in-frame only. That table supplies the V and J calls and clone size; D and trimming were determined from the DNA. The sample has about 66,000 clones; around 83% are singletons. The CDR3 is made up of 17 amino acids. V lost 4 bases, J lost 3 bases, and 20 bases lay in between. In germline, CDR1 is SGHAT, CDR2 FQNNGV. Sequencing was carried out using peripheral blood. This clonotype was obtained from a man aged 50-60 years with active COVID-19. The chain recombines TRBV11-2 with TRBJ2-3; D not resolved. CDR3 amino acids: CASSSARSGVRTDTQYF. As DNA, the CDR3 is TGTGCCAGCAGCTCAGCGCGGTCTGGTGTGCGAACAGATACGCAGTATTTT.